This entry describes one TCR beta chain. Its antigen is currently unknown. Profiled with immunoSEQ multiplex PCR; TCRdb holds only in-frame clones, not every one. The sample contains approximately 87,000 clones, around 90% of which appear only once. Germline V gives CDR1 LNHDA, CDR2 SQIVND (reference sequence). Trimming cost V 4 bases and J 5 bases; bases outside gene matches: 7. The CDR3 sequence is 17 residues long. This sample stems from a study of OX40 agonist ivuxolimab in advanced cancers. General study findings and limits: No determination was made of the antigen specificity of the expanded peripheral T cells. People who partly responded at 0.1-3.0 mg/kg had some of the least clonal expansion seen.

The sequence came from an adult with an advanced solid tumor such as melanoma, head and neck, liver or kidney cancer. The source was CD4+ or CD8+ T cells sorted from blood, collected in a trial of the OX40 agonist ivuxolimab. The V call is TRBV19, the J call TRBJ2-2, with TRBD2 identical over 13 bases. The CDR3 region has the DNA TGTGCCAGTAGTACCATGACTAGCGGGAGGAGTACCGGGGAGCTGTTTTTT. Protein product: CASSTMTSGRSTGELFF.